The 10 T cell receptor beta chains presented below share a single source sample, sequenced in a study of blood T cell repertoires in COVID-19. The assay was immunoSEQ multiplex PCR, and TCRdb's table has in-frame clones only and misses some. This sample has 130,000 to 150,000 clones, with approximately 87% found just once. Sequenced input: peripheral blood. These TCRs come from a woman in her 50s with active or convalescent COVID-19.

The chain couples TRBV27 to TRBJ1-2; possibly TRBD1 for D (5 bases). This CDR3 spans 13 amino acids. Germline CDR1 and CDR2: MNHEY and SMNVEV (reference sequence). Trimming stripped 6 bases from V and 7 bases from J, with 15 bases between. CDR3 sequence (DNA): TGTGCCAGCAGCGGGGGTGGAAGGACTGGCTACACCTTC. Encoded protein: CASSGGGRTGYTF.

The J gene is TRBJ2-7, the V gene TRBV6-5; TRBD2 is a possible D gene (6 bases). Trimming took 6 bases from V and 5 from J, leaving 14 bases between them. The CDR3 is 13 amino acids. Germline V gene lookup returns CDR1 MNHEY and CDR2 SVGAGI. CDR3 residues: CASRRLAMDEQYF. CDR3 nucleotide sequence: TGTGCCAGCAGGCGGCTAGCGATGGACGAGCAGTACTTC.

This chain links TRBV5-1 with TRBJ2-1, with 10 bases fitting TRBD2. The V gene's germline CDR1 is SGHRS and CDR2 YFSETQ. Trimming removed 0 bases from V and 2 bases from J; junction bases left unmatched: 5. This CDR3 comprises 17 residues. The CDR3 here is CASSLEGSGRAYNEQFF. The CDR3 bases are TGCGCCAGCAGCTTGGAGGGCAGCGGGAGGGCCTACAATGAGCAGTTCTTC.

The chain couples TRBV28 to TRBJ1-2; D remains ambiguous. CDR1 and CDR2 (germline): MDHEN, SYDVKM. This CDR3 region has 12 residues. V gave up 5 bases and J gave up 8 bases, with 12 bases separating them. CDR3 sequence: CASSPRGLGYTF. Written as DNA, the CDR3 is TGTGCCAGCAGTCCCCGTGGCTTAGGCTACACCTTC.

The genes are TRBV3-1 (or the pseudogene TRBV3-2) and TRBJ1-2; TRBD1 matches at 9 bases. This CDR3 region has 17 residues. In germline, CDR1 is LGHDT, CDR2 YNNKEL (reference sequence). Trimming cost V 4 bases and J 2 bases; bases outside gene matches: 11. The CDR3 spells CASSPPHGTGINYGYTF. Written as DNA, the CDR3 is TGTGCCAGCAGCCCCCCGCACGGGACAGGGATCAACTATGGCTACACCTTC.

This chain connects TRBV25-1 to TRBJ2-7; possible D gene TRBD1, 6 bases. V was clipped by 1 base and J by 0 bases, with 7 bases between them. CDR3 size: 14 residues. CDR1 is MGHDK and CDR2 is SYGVNS in the germline V gene. CDR3 nucleotide sequence: TGTGCCAGCAGTGAATTGGACAGCTCCTACGAGCAGTACTTC. It translates to CASSELDSSYEQYF.

The chain recombines TRBV7-3 with TRBJ1-1; D call uncertain. Germline V gene sequence: CDR1 SGHTA, CDR2 FQGTGA. V gave up 4 bases and J gave up 4 bases, with 10 bases separating them. CDR3 size: 13 residues. In DNA, the CDR3 is TGTGCCAGCAGCTCGGCAGGTGGCACTGAAGCTTTCTTT. This encodes CASSSAGGTEAFF.

The gene calls are TRBV6-6 and TRBJ1-1, with 7 bases lining up with TRBD1. The trim removed 2 bases at V and 0 bases at J, leaving 6 bases unmatched. Per the germline V gene, CDR1 is MNHNY and CDR2 is SVGAGI (reference sequence). This CDR3 has 16 residues. CDR3 DNA: TGTGCCAGCAGTTACGGACAGGCCCTGATGAACACTGAAGCTTTCTTT. This gives the protein CASSYGQALMNTEAFF.

This chain uses TRBV24-1 with TRBJ1-2, with D uncertain. With 9 bases removed from V and 6 bases from J, the gap between germline ends came to 16 bases. CDR3 length: 13 amino acids. CDR1 is KGHDR and CDR2 is SFDVKD in the germline V gene. This CDR3 reads CATSGLARDGYTF. CDR3 sequence (DNA): TGTGCCACCTCCGGACTGGCTAGGGATGGCTACACCTTC.

The chain is built from TRBV2 and TRBJ1-4; 9 bases line up with TRBD1. Germline CDR1 is SNHLY and CDR2 is FYNNEI. Trimming took 8 bases from V and 4 from J; bases not matched to a gene: 17. CDR3 length: 18 amino acids. CDR3 nucleotides: TGTGCCAGCGGGGGGAGTGACAGGGGGAGCCTTTTTAATGAAAAACTGTTTTTT. Its translation: CASGGSDRGSLFNEKLFF.